This T cell receptor (beta chain) was captured by sequencing in a study of control samples from healthy donors and cancer patients. Profiling relied on immunoSEQ multiplex PCR, and the TCRdb table lists in-frame clones only, not all of them. Of 130,000 or so clones listed, approximately 94% are singletons. The TCR was taken from a man aged 40-49 years in good health. Sequencing was done on a sample of blood.

CDR3 protein: CASSPAGSGGWTQYF. CDR3 nucleotide sequence: TGTGCCAGCAGCCCCGCCGGAAGCGGGGGCTGGACCCAGTACTTC. V gene TRBV7-3 combines with J gene TRBJ2-5, with 8 positions matching TRBD2. V trimming: 5 bases; J trimming: 7 bases; junction bases outside the gene matches: 12. This CDR3 is built from 15 residues. The germline CDR1 and CDR2 sequences are SGHTA and FQGTGA. The variable domain in full, with the rest retrieved from reference TRBV7-3 and TRBJ2-5, is GAGVSQTPSNKVTEKGKYVELRCDPISGHTALYWYRQSLGQGPEFLIYFQGTGAADDSGLPNDRFFAVRPEGSVSTLKIQRTERGDSAVYLCASSPAGSGGWTQYFGPGTRLLVL.